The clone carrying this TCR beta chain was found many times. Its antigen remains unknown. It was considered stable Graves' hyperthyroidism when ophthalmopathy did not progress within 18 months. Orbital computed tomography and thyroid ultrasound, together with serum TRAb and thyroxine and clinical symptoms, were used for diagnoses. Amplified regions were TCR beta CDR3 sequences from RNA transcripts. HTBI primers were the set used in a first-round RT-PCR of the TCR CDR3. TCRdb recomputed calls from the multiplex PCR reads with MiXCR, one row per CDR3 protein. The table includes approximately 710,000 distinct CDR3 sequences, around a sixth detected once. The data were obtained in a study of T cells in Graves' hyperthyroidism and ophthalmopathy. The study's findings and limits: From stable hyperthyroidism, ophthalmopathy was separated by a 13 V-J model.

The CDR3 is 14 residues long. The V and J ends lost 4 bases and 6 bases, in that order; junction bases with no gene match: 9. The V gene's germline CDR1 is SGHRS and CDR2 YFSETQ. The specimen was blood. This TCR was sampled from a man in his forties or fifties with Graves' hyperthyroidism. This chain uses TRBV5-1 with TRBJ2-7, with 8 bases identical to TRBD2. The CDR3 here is CASSLTAGDSEQYF. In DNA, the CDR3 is TGCGCCAGCAGCCTTACAGCGGGAGACAGCGAGCAGTACTTC.